The 2 T cell receptor beta chains presented below share a single source sample, sequenced in a study of T cells in Graves' hyperthyroidism and ophthalmopathy. Amplified regions were TCR beta CDR3 sequences from RNA transcripts. RT-PCR in the first round (using the HTBI primer set) targeted the TCR CDR3. TCRdb processed the multiplex PCR reads anew with MiXCR; each CDR3 protein has one entry. The sample includes around 450,000 distinct CDR3 sequences, roughly 15% seen only once; the top ten take 5.3%. Sequenced sample: blood. These receptors all stem from a woman between 18 and 29 years old with Graves' hyperthyroidism.

The chain links TRBV20-1 to TRBJ2-3, with D hard to call. CDR1 DFQATT and CDR2 SNEGSKA come from the germline V gene (reference sequence). Between the trimmed V and J ends, which lost 3 bases and 4 bases, there was a span of 11 bases. The CDR3 consists of 13 residues. The CDR3 is CSASFEGADTQYF. DNA for the CDR3: TGCAGTGCTAGCTTTGAAGGAGCAGATACGCAGTATTTT.

This clonotype has more than one count but fewer than ten. The rearrangement joins TRBV28 to TRBJ1-5, with a weak D call TRBD1 (6 bases). Trimming removed 10 bases from V and 9 bases from J, with 22 bases in between. This CDR3 comprises 14 residues. The germline CDR1 and CDR2 sequences are MDHEN and SYDVKM. Here the CDR3 DNA reads TGTGCCACCGGGCTGGGGGGGGCGATTTCGCCCCAGCATTTT. It is translated as CATGLGGAISPQHF.